The present TCR beta chain was sequenced within a study of blood T cell repertoires in COVID-19. Source study methods: The authors estimated nucleated cell counts from reference gene primer amplification. Only in-frame clones appear in the TCRdb table, and some are missing; sequencing was by immunoSEQ multiplex PCR. The D gene and trimming were derived from the DNA, and the V and J assignments and clone size from that table. The sample has about 150,000 clones, around 76% seen once. The ends lost 2 bases at V and 5 bases at J; junction bases unmatched: 7. CDR1 is GTSNPN and CDR2 is SVGIG in the germline V gene (reference sequence). The CDR3 is 15 amino acids.

The chain is built from TRBV30 and TRBJ2-2; 8 positions match TRBD1. The source of this sequence is a man between 60 and 70 years old with acute or convalescent COVID-19. The sequenced material came from peripheral blood. CDR3: CAWSRGQGRTGELFF. The CDR3 region has the DNA TGTGCCTGGAGTAGAGGACAGGGAAGGACCGGGGAGCTGTTTTTT. The entire variable domain, with the rest obtained from reference TRBV30 and TRBJ2-2, is as follows: SQTIHQWPATLVQPVGSPLSLECTVEGTSNPNLYWYRQAAGRGLQLLFYSVGIGQISSEVPQNLSASRPQDRQFILSSKKLLLSDSGFYLCAWSRGQGRTGELFFGEGSRLTVL.